Each of the 20 T cell receptor beta chains below was sequenced from the same sample in a study of T cell responses to AZD1222 COVID-19 vaccine. Libraries were prepared by immunoSEQ multiplex PCR; TCRdb keeps only in-frame clonotypes and omits some of them. The sample carries under 150,000 clones, about nine tenths recorded once. The sample consisted of peripheral blood, taken on day 0 of AZD1222 vaccination. The origin of the receptors is an adult in good health.

The chain uses TRBV6-6 and TRBJ1-4; TRBD1 agrees at 8 bases. Germline lookup yields CDR1 MNHNY and CDR2 SVGAGI (reference sequence). V lost 4 bases to trimming and J lost 11 bases; unmatched junction nucleotides: 6. CDR3 length: 13 residues. This CDR3 reads CASSLNRGRKLFF. In DNA, the CDR3 is TGTGCCAGCAGTTTGAACAGGGGGAGGAAACTGTTTTTT.

This sequence joins TRBV5-8 and TRBJ2-2; the D is unclear. Trimming left V 2 bases short and J 3 bases short, with 5 bases between. CDR3 length: 13 residues. The germline V gene encodes CDR1 SGHTS and CDR2 YDEGEE. The DNA of the CDR3 is TGTGCCAGCAGCTTAGGTGACACCGGGGAGCTGTTTTTT. Translating it yields CASSLGDTGELFF.

The chain uses TRBV5-6 and TRBJ2-7; TRBD1 matches at 9 bases. V lost 2 bases, J lost 5 bases, and 5 bases stayed unmatched. Germline V gene lookup returns CDR1 SGHDT and CDR2 YYEEEE. The CDR3 spans 14 residues. CDR3 DNA sequence: TGTGCCAGCAGCTTAGGGACAGGGTTCGACGAGCAGTACTTC. Its translation: CASSLGTGFDEQYF. The entire variable domain, with the rest obtained from reference TRBV5-6 and TRBJ2-7, is as follows: DAGVTQSPTHLIKTRGQQVTLRCSPKSGHDTVSWYQQALGQGPQFIFQYYEEEERQRGNFPDRFSGHQFPNYSSELNVNALLLGDSALYLCASSLGTGFDEQYFGPGTRLTVT.

CDR3 loop: CASSSTGDRTGELFF. In DNA, the CDR3 is TGCGCCAGCAGCTCAACAGGGGATAGGACCGGGGAGCTGTTTTTT. This chain links TRBV5-1 with TRBJ2-2; TRBD1 aligns across 7 bases. CDR1 SGHRS and CDR2 YFSETQ come from the germline V gene. The CDR3 is 15 residues long. Germline trimming cut 3 bases from V and 5 bases from J; bases unmatched to any gene: 7.

This sequence joins TRBV2 and TRBJ2-5, with 7 bases lining up with TRBD1. CDR3 length: 15 amino acids. V lost 5 bases to trimming and J lost 5 bases; unmatched junction nucleotides: 11. Germline V gene data show CDR1 as SNHLY and CDR2 as FYNNEI. The CDR3 is CASSSLDRVGETQYF. CDR3 in DNA: TGTGCCAGCAGTTCCCTCGACAGGGTGGGCGAGACCCAGTACTTC.

V usage is TRBV28 and J usage is TRBJ2-7; D might be TRBD1 (6 bases). Germline values: CDR1 MDHEN, CDR2 SYDVKM. The CDR3 spans 14 residues. V gave up 7 bases and J gave up 3 bases, with 16 bases separating them. This CDR3 reads CASISGTSYYEQYF. The CDR3 DNA reads as TGTGCCAGCATCTCGGGGACATCATACTACGAGCAGTACTTC.

This chain's CDR3 is CASSPGTGRPYEQYF. Written as DNA, the CDR3 is TGTGCCAGCAGCCCCGGGACAGGCCGTCCCTACGAGCAGTACTTC. This chain links TRBV28 with TRBJ2-7; 8 bases align to TRBD1. Trimming removed 6 bases from V and 2 bases from J; junction bases left unmatched: 9. The CDR3 extends over 15 amino acids. Germline V gene sequence: CDR1 MDHEN, CDR2 SYDVKM.

The V and J genes are TRBV19 and TRBJ1-2; possibly TRBD1 for D (6 bases). Between the trimmed V and J ends, which lost 3 bases and 5 bases, there was a span of 13 bases. Germline CDR1 is LNHDA and CDR2 is SQIVND (reference sequence). This CDR3 has 14 residues. Here the CDR3 reads CASSIEGGPYGYTF. The CDR3 DNA sequence: TGTGCCAGTAGTATTGAGGGGGGGCCGTATGGCTACACCTTC.

The chain carries TRBV2 and TRBJ1-5; D uncertain. Per germline, CDR1 SNHLY and CDR2 FYNNEI. V was cut by 6 bases and J by 7 bases, with 16 bases left in between. CDR3 size: 14 residues. CDR3 sequence reads: CASRRTLDGQPQHF. CDR3 DNA: TGTGCCAGCAGGAGGACTTTGGATGGGCAGCCCCAGCATTTT.

For the CDR3, the DNA is TGTGCCAGCTCACCTAGTCCAGAAGGGGACTATGGCTACACCTTC. Residues: CASSPSPEGDYGYTF. The chain links TRBV18 to TRBJ1-2; perhaps TRBD1 as D (5 bases). V lost 3 bases and J 3 bases, leaving 14 bases between the germline ends. The CDR3 contains 15 residues. Looked up from germline, CDR1 is KGHSH and CDR2 is LQKENI.

The chain links TRBV9 to TRBJ1-1, with D unclear. Germline V lookup: CDR1 SGDLS, CDR2 YYNGEE. The CDR3 consists of 13 residues. Trimming removed 1 base from V and 4 bases from J, with 8 bases in between. CDR3 sequence (DNA): TGTGCCAGCAGCGTATTGGCGGGCACTGAAGCTTTCTTT. Encoded protein: CASSVLAGTEAFF.

The genes are TRBV4-2 and TRBJ2-2; a possible D gene is TRBD1 (6 bases). Trimming took 4 bases from V and 1 from J, leaving 16 bases between them. The CDR3 covers 17 residues. Germline lookup yields CDR1 LGHNA and CDR2 YNFKEQ. The CDR3 region has the DNA TGTGCCAGCAGCCCAGGGGTGAGGGCCGAGAACACCGGGGAGCTGTTTTTT. As protein: CASSPGVRAENTGELFF.

The rearrangement joins TRBV10-2 to TRBJ2-6; D ambiguous. Germline V lookup: CDR1 WSHSY, CDR2 SAAADI. This CDR3 has 16 residues. V was trimmed by 6 bases and J by 0 bases, leaving 12 bases between them. The CDR3 bases are TGCGCCAGCAGCGACGGAGTACTCTCTGGGGCCAACGTCCTGACTTTC. Residues: CASSDGVLSGANVLTF.

Worth noting for this clone: The same CDR3 arises from other DNA sequences in this sample as well. The V call is TRBV18, the J call TRBJ2-7; 9 bases match TRBD1. CDR1 and CDR2 (germline): KGHSH, LQKENI. V was pared by 6 bases and J by 2 bases, with 5 bases of the junction left unmatched. The CDR3 is made up of 14 amino acids. CDR3 nucleotides: TGTGCCAGCTCGCCGGGACAGGGTCCCTACGAGCAGTACTTC. Translating it yields CASSPGQGPYEQYF.

The J gene is TRBJ2-7, the V gene TRBV28; D might be TRBD2 (7 bases). The CDR3 extends over 18 amino acids. V lost 5 bases and J lost 4, with 27 bases in between. In germline, CDR1 is MDHEN, CDR2 SYDVKM. The CDR3 loop is CASSPGRGAAALKYEQYF. The CDR3 DNA reads TGTGCCAGCAGTCCCGGCCGGGGGGCCGCCGCATTGAAGTACGAGCAGTACTTC. Full variable domain (rest looked up from reference TRBV28 and TRBJ2-7): DVKVTQSSRYLVKRTGEKVFLECVQDMDHENMFWYRQDPGLGLRLIYFSYDVKMKEKGDIPEGYSVSREKKERFSLILESASTNQTSMYLCASSPGRGAAALKYEQYFGPGTRLTVT.

The CDR3 loop is CASTGRSGVDTEAFF. CDR3 nucleotide sequence: TGCGCCAGCACTGGGAGATCGGGGGTGGACACTGAAGCTTTCTTT. The chain is built from TRBV10-2 and TRBJ1-1, with TRBD1 as a possible D gene (5 bases). The CDR3 has 15 residues. Trimming removed 7 bases from V and 3 bases from J, with 18 bases in between. CDR1 WSHSY and CDR2 SAAADI come from the germline V gene.

This sequence joins TRBV19 and TRBJ1-1; a possible D gene is TRBD1 (6 bases). The CDR3 extends over 16 amino acids. CDR1 and CDR2 (germline): LNHDA, SQIVND (reference sequence). V shed 4 bases and J shed 2 bases, with 17 bases lying between them. The CDR3 DNA reads as TGTGCCAGTAGTAGAGAGACAGGTTTGAAAAACACTGAAGCTTTCTTT. The encoded protein is CASSRETGLKNTEAFF.

The rearrangement uses TRBV9 and TRBJ1-6; 11 nucleotides align to TRBD1. Germline-derived CDR1 and CDR2 are SGDLS and YYNGEE. Trimming removed 3 bases from V and 10 bases from J; junction bases left unmatched: 3. The CDR3 consists of 14 residues. The CDR3 sequence is CASSAGTGGSPLHF. The CDR3 DNA sequence: TGTGCCAGCAGCGCCGGGACAGGGGGATCACCCCTCCACTTT.

The V gene is TRBV18, the J gene TRBJ2-2, with D perhaps matching TRBD2 (6 bases). V dropped 3 bases and J dropped 7 bases, with 15 bases sitting between them. Germline V gives CDR1 KGHSH, CDR2 LQKENI. The CDR3 spans 15 residues. The CDR3 DNA reads TGTGCCAGCTCACCGGGGCAGGGAGGCAACGGGGAGCTGTTTTTT. Translating it yields CASSPGQGGNGELFF. The variable domain in full, completed from reference TRBV18 and TRBJ2-2, reads NAGVMQNPRHLVRRRGQEARLRCSPMKGHSHVYWYRQLPEEGLKFMVYLQKENIIDESGMPKERFSAEFPKEGPSILRIQQVVRGDSAAYFCASSPGQGGNGELFFGEGSRLTVL.

The chain recombines TRBV11-2 with TRBJ2-5; no firm D call. Per germline, CDR1 SGHAT and CDR2 FQNNGV. V gave up 5 bases and J gave up 2 bases, with 12 bases separating them. The CDR3 loop spans 14 amino acids. The CDR3 region is CASSVKDIQETQYF. CDR3 coding DNA: TGTGCCAGCAGCGTTAAGGATATACAAGAGACCCAGTACTTC.